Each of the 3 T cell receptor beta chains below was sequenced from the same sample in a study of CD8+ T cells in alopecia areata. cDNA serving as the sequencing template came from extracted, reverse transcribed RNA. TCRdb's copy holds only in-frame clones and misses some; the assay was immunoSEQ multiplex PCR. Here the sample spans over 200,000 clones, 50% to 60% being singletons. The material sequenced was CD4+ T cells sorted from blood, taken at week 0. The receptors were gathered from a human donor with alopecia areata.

CDR3 in amino acids: CSAGGQGISNEQFF. CDR3 DNA: TGCAGCGCCGGGGGACAGGGAATCTCCAATGAGCAGTTCTTC. This chain joins TRBV29-1 and TRBJ2-1, with 9 bases lining up with TRBD1. The CDR3 runs to 14 residues. The germline V gene has CDR1 SQVTM and CDR2 ANQGSEA. J gave up 6 bases and V 7 bases, and 10 bases lay outside the gene matches.

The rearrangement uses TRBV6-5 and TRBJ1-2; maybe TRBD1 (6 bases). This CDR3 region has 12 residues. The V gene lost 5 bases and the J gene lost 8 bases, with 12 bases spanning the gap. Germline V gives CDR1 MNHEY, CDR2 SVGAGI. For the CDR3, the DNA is TGTGCCAGCAGTCAGGGGTCGACGGGCTACACCTTC. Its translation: CASSQGSTGYTF.

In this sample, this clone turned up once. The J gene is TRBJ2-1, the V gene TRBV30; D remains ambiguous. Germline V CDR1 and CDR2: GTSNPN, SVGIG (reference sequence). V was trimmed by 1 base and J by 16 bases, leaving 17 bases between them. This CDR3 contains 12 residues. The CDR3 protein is CAWSGAGSRTFF. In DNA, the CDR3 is TGTGCCTGGAGTGGGGCAGGAAGTCGAACCTTCTTC.